The 25 T cell receptor beta chains below come from one sample, sequenced in a study of blood T cell repertoires in COVID-19. The table came from immunoSEQ multiplex PCR; TCRdb's copy has only in-frame clones and leaves some out. The sample carries roughly 180,000 clones, roughly four fifths recorded once. The sequenced sample consisted of peripheral blood. These receptors originate from a woman aged 30 to 39 with acute or convalescent COVID-19.

As DNA, the CDR3 is TGTGCCAGCAGTCCACGACTAGCCGGGACCCAGTACTTC. It codes for CASSPRLAGTQYF. V gene TRBV12-3 or TRBV12-4 combines with J gene TRBJ2-5, with TRBD2 matching over 7 bases. The V gene end was trimmed by 5 bases and the J gene end by 7 bases; junction bases not matched to a gene: 7. This CDR3 has 13 amino acids.

The V call is TRBV28, the J call TRBJ1-2; 7 bases match TRBD1. From germline, CDR1 is MDHEN and CDR2 SYDVKM. This CDR3 comprises 12 residues. Losses at the gene ends were 11 bases for V and 4 bases for J; bases not matched to a gene: 7. The chain's CDR3 is CACQDRPYGYTF. As DNA, the CDR3 is TGTGCCTGTCAGGACAGGCCCTATGGCTACACCTTC.

V usage is TRBV28 and J usage is TRBJ2-5; 8 nucleotides align to TRBD2. V lost 4 bases, J lost 2 bases, and 6 bases stayed unmatched. This CDR3 is 15 amino acids long. Germline V gives CDR1 MDHEN, CDR2 SYDVKM. The DNA of the CDR3 is TGTGCCAGCAGTTCCCTAGCGGGTATACAAGAGACCCAGTACTTC. As protein: CASSSLAGIQETQYF.

The chain carries TRBV5-1 and TRBJ2-7, with a weak D call TRBD2 (5 bases). The CDR3 is 15 amino acids. The germline CDR1 and CDR2 sequences are SGHRS and YFSETQ. The V end lost 4 bases, the J end lost 0 bases, and 14 bases lay between the germline ends. CDR3: CASSDVLGSSYEQYF. In DNA, the CDR3 is TGCGCCAGCAGCGATGTACTTGGGAGCTCCTACGAGCAGTACTTC. The full variable domain, its missing parts supplied by reference TRBV5-1 and TRBJ2-7, is KAGVTQTPRYLIKTRGQQVTLSCSPISGHRSVSWYQQTPGQGLQFLFEYFSETQRNKGNFPGRFSGRQFSNSRSEMNVSTLELGDSALYLCASSDVLGSSYEQYFGPGTRLTVT.

The V gene is TRBV7-9, the J gene TRBJ2-1; D gene unclear. Trimming left V 0 bases short and J 12 bases short, with 12 bases between. The CDR3 totals 13 residues. The germline CDR1 and CDR2 sequences are SEHNR and FQNEAQ (reference sequence). CDR3 DNA: TGTGCCAGCAGCTTAGCTGGCCGCCCCCGGCAGTTCTTC. Translated: CASSLAGRPRQFF.

The chain couples TRBV12-5 to TRBJ2-1; D is perhaps TRBD2 (6 bases). This CDR3 spans 17 amino acids. Germline assignment: CDR1 LGHNT and CDR2 FRNRAP. Trimming left V 3 bases short and J 0 bases short, with 15 bases between. The CDR3 region is CASGFGASAYSYNEQFF. CDR3 nucleotide sequence: TGTGCTAGTGGTTTCGGGGCTAGCGCCTACTCCTACAATGAGCAGTTCTTC.

The V call is TRBV6-5, the J call TRBJ1-2; D is perhaps TRBD1 (5 bases). Trimming shortened V by 6 bases and J by 3 bases, and 17 bases separated the two germline ends. Germline CDR1 and CDR2: MNHEY and SVGAGI. The CDR3 has 15 residues. CDR3 in amino acids: CASSLGRTNHYGYTF. The CDR3 region has the DNA TGTGCCAGCAGCCTCGGACGGACAAATCACTATGGCTACACCTTC.

V usage is TRBV5-6 and J usage is TRBJ2-3; D uncertain. The CDR3 extends over 13 amino acids. V was cut by 4 bases and J by 1 base, with 7 bases left in between. Germline CDR1 is SGHDT and CDR2 is YYEEEE. CDR3 coding DNA: TGTGCCAGCAGCCTACCGGGCACAGATACGCAGTATTTT. Translated, it gives CASSLPGTDTQYF.

The chain links TRBV9 to TRBJ1-5, with D possibly being TRBD1 (5 bases). The germline gives CDR1 SGDLS, CDR2 YYNGEE. The CDR3 contains 14 residues. Trimming left V 1 base short and J 7 bases short, with 12 bases between. The CDR3 loop reads CASSVKGSRQPQHF. DNA for the CDR3: TGTGCCAGCAGCGTAAAGGGGTCGAGGCAGCCCCAGCATTTT.

The sample holds one count of this clone. Here the CDR3 omits its conserved ending phenylalanine or tryptophan, so a read error is the likely source. Because the CDR3's place on the DNA is in doubt, the DNA is left out and the CDR3 is given as listed by TCRdb. The chain carries TRBV13 and TRBJ2-7; no DNA check was done on the table's D call, TRBD2. The CDR3 has 12 residues if both end residues are counted. Germline CDR1 reads PRHDT; CDR2 reads FYEKMQ (reference sequence). The CDR3: CASSSEDGLQRL.

This chain connects TRBV6-5 to TRBJ1-1; D might be TRBD1 (6 bases). The CDR3 has 15 residues. V dropped 8 bases and J dropped 0 bases, with 16 bases sitting between them. The germline gives CDR1 MNHEY, CDR2 SVGAGI. CDR3 amino acids: CASVHGGSLNTEAFF. CDR3 nucleotides: TGTGCCAGCGTCCATGGGGGCAGCCTGAACACTGAAGCTTTCTTT.

This sequence joins TRBV7-6 and TRBJ1-2, with D possibly TRBD1 on 6 matching bases. CDR1 and CDR2 (germline): SGHVS, FNYEAQ. Trimming removed 0 bases from V and 8 bases from J, with 13 bases in between. This CDR3 spans 14 amino acids. The CDR3 DNA reads TGTGCCAGCAGCTTAGCTACAGGGTCGGGAGGCTACACCTTC. It yields the protein CASSLATGSGGYTF.

The J gene is TRBJ2-5, the V gene TRBV21-1; the table calls TRBD1, which could not be checked here. TRBV21-1 is designated a pseudogene. This CDR3 is 13 amino acids long. In DNA, the CDR3 is TGTGCCAGCAGGATAGGGACACAAGAGACCCAGTACTTC. Its translation is CASRIGTQETQYF.

This chain joins TRBV30 and TRBJ1-1; 9 bases match TRBD1. J lost 5 bases, V lost 4 bases, and 5 bases had no gene match. CDR1 is GTSNPN, CDR2 SVGIG, per germline (reference sequence). The CDR3 loop spans 13 amino acids. CDR3 DNA: TGTGCCTGGATGCGACAGGGGGGGACTGAAGCTTTCTTT. Translation: CAWMRQGGTEAFF.

This clone showed up just a few times. This chain connects TRBV7-8 to TRBJ2-5; TRBD2 is a possible D gene (5 bases). The ends were cut back, 4 bases at V and 4 bases at J, with 7 bases in the middle. Germline lookup yields CDR1 SGHVS and CDR2 FQNEAQ. This CDR3 contains 12 residues. CDR3 nucleotide sequence: TGTGCCAGCAGCTCCGAGGGAGAGACCCAGTACTTC. Encoded protein: CASSSEGETQYF. Using reference TRBV7-8 and TRBJ2-5 for the parts outside the CDR3, the full variable domain is GAGVSQSPRYKVAKRGQDVALRCDPISGHVSLFWYQQALGQGPEFLTYFQNEAQLDKSGLPSDRFFAERPEGSVSTLKIQRTQQEDSAVYLCASSSEGETQYFGPGTRLLVL.

The chain uses TRBV7-9 and TRBJ2-5, with D possibly matching TRBD2 (8 bases). V shed 7 bases and J shed 5 bases, with 17 bases lying between them. The CDR3 consists of 14 residues. Germline V lookup: CDR1 SEHNR, CDR2 FQNEAQ (reference sequence). The CDR3 region has the DNA TGTGCCAGCACCCTCCGGGGGGGACAGGAGACCCAGTACTTC. Translated: CASTLRGGQETQYF. Complete variable domain (other parts from reference TRBV7-9 and TRBJ2-5): DTGVSQNPRHKITKRGQNVTFRCDPISEHNRLYWYRQTLGQGPEFLTYFQNEAQLEKSRLLSDRFSAERPKGSFSTLEIQRTEQGDSAMYLCASTLRGGQETQYFGPGTRLLVL.

The rearrangement uses TRBV5-4 and TRBJ1-2; D is perhaps TRBD1 (6 bases). Germline lookup yields CDR1 SGHNT and CDR2 YYREEE (reference sequence). V was cut by 0 bases and J by 8 bases, with 14 bases left in between. There are 14 residues in the CDR3. CDR3 protein: CASSLDQGTSGYTF. The DNA of the CDR3 is TGTGCCAGCAGCTTGGACCAGGGGACGTCGGGCTACACCTTC.

This chain links TRBV30 with TRBJ1-5; the D is unclear. CDR3 length: 12 amino acids. Trimming took 5 bases from V and 2 from J, leaving 7 bases between them. Germline V CDR1 and CDR2: GTSNPN, SVGIG (reference sequence). CDR3 DNA sequence: TGTGCCTGGGACAATGGCAATCAGCCCCAGCATTTT. Protein: CAWDNGNQPQHF.

This chain links TRBV28 with TRBJ1-2; the match to TRBD1 covers 7 bases. V gave up 6 bases and J gave up 2 bases; unmatched junction bases: 9. Germline lookup yields CDR1 MDHEN and CDR2 SYDVKM. The CDR3 is 15 residues long. CDR3 DNA: TGTGCCAGCAGATCCCAGGGGGGTGCGAACTATGGCTACACCTTC. Its protein is CASRSQGGANYGYTF.

V and J are TRBV19 and TRBJ2-5; tentatively, D is TRBD2 (5 bases). Germline V lookup: CDR1 LNHDA, CDR2 SQIVND (reference sequence). Trimming removed 9 bases from V and 2 bases from J, with 16 bases in between. The CDR3 consists of 14 residues. The CDR3 region is CASRTRVGQETQYF. The CDR3 DNA reads as TGTGCCAGCCGGACGAGGGTCGGGCAAGAGACCCAGTACTTC.

This chain uses TRBV5-4 with TRBJ2-7; 14 bases map to TRBD2. V dropped 3 bases and J dropped 3; count of bases not matched to a gene: 11. CDR3 length: 18 amino acids. Germline V gene lookup returns CDR1 SGHNT and CDR2 YYREEE (reference sequence). CDR3 loop: CASSSEGLAGGRLYEQYF. The DNA of the CDR3 is TGTGCCAGCAGCTCCGAAGGACTAGCGGGAGGTAGACTCTACGAGCAGTACTTC.

The CDR3 reads CSVEKGADYGYTF. The CDR3 DNA follows: TGCAGCGTTGAAAAGGGGGCCGACTATGGCTACACCTTC. The gene calls are TRBV29-1 and TRBJ1-2, with TRBD1 identical over 7 bases. V was pared by 2 bases and J by 3 bases, with 3 bases of the junction left unmatched. This CDR3 region has 13 residues. The germline gives CDR1 SQVTM, CDR2 ANQGSEA.

The sample holds one count of this clone. This chain links TRBV7-2 with TRBJ2-2; D might be TRBD2 (5 bases). The germline CDR1 and CDR2 sequences are SGHTA and FQGNSA. The CDR3 runs 14 residues. Trimming removed 5 bases from V and 6 bases from J, with 13 bases in between. The CDR3 region is CASSIAGVPGELFF. The CDR3 DNA is TGTGCCAGCAGCATCGCCGGGGTACCCGGGGAGCTGTTTTTT.

The chain couples TRBV2 to TRBJ2-1; 7 nucleotides align to TRBD2. The CDR3 is 15 residues long. V was pared by 7 bases and J by 7 bases, with 13 bases of the junction left unmatched. Germline V CDR1 and CDR2: SNHLY, FYNNEI. The DNA for the CDR3 is TGTGCCAGCAATATCGCGTCTAGCGGTACGAATGAGCAGTTCTTC. Protein: CASNIASSGTNEQFF.

This clone came up once. The chain uses TRBV5-6 and TRBJ1-6; D gene uncertain. In germline, CDR1 is SGHDT, CDR2 YYEEEE. The CDR3 sequence is 16 residues long. Trimming took off 3 bases at V and 5 bases at J, with 15 bases between the two ends. The CDR3 coding sequence is TGTGCCAGCAGCTCGGCCGCGGAGGGCCATAATTCACCCCTCCACTTT. It specifies CASSSAAEGHNSPLHF.